This T cell receptor beta chain was recovered during a study of T cells in Graves' hyperthyroidism and ophthalmopathy. This clonotype came up a few times. Its antigen is unidentified. What was amplified from RNA transcripts were TCR beta CDR3 regions. During a first-round RT-PCR of the TCR CDR3, the HTBI primer set was used. MiXCR, applied by TCRdb to the multiplex PCR reads, yields one record per CDR3 protein. The table lists some 420,000 distinct CDR3 sequences, 12% to 15% of them singletons. Study results and limitations: Blood also held most thyroid clonotypes expanded beyond 0.001.

V lost 3 bases to trimming and J lost 8 bases, with 15 bases between them. This CDR3 comprises 14 residues. CDR1 and CDR2 (germline): SGHDN, FVKESK. The rearrangement joins TRBV14 to TRBJ2-3, with D tentatively TRBD2 (6 bases). The sequence was collected from a woman under 30 with Graves' hyperthyroidism. Source material: blood. CDR3: CASSHRAQAGTQYF. As DNA, the CDR3 is TGTGCCAGCAGCCACCGGGCCCAAGCGGGTACGCAGTATTTT.